The clone carrying this T cell receptor (beta chain) was observed a single time. Its antigen is not known. From approximately 430 ng of RNA, a library with molecular barcoded alpha/delta and beta/gamma adaptors was made. MiXCR, applied by TCRdb to the reads, yields one record per CDR3 protein. The repertoire has around 130,000 distinct CDR3 sequences, roughly an eighth of them found once; the top ten carry 6.5% to 9%. This entry comes from a study of read filtering for tumor transcriptome and immune sequencing. Study-level points and caveats: This fraction held mixed bone marrow immune cells after CD138-negative sorting. IR-seq and RNA-seq agreed better without single-read clonotypes.

With 3 bases clipped from V and 4 bases from J, the junction kept 2 bases outside the gene matches. Germline V lookup: CDR1 KGHSH, CDR2 LQKENI. The CDR3 has 15 residues. The TCR was taken from a donor at least 40 years old with multiple myeloma. The sample consisted of a population of CD138-negative cells sorted from bone marrow. The gene calls are TRBV18 and TRBJ2-1, with 11 positions matching TRBD1. The CDR3 DNA reads TGTGCCAGCTCACCGGGACAGGGGGGATACAATGAGCAGTTCTTC. It yields the protein CASSPGQGGYNEQFF. The whole variable domain, remainder taken from reference TRBV18 and TRBJ2-1, is NAGVMQNPRHLVRRRGQEARLRCSPMKGHSHVYWYRQLPEEGLKFMVYLQKENIIDESGMPKERFSAEFPKEGPSILRIQQVVRGDSAAYFCASSPGQGGYNEQFFGPGTRLTVL.